The T cell receptor beta chain under discussion was sequenced for a study of beta chain features in type 1 diabetes. Points on this clone: Antigen specificity is unknown.

Whole-study results and caveats: For Type 1 diabetes patients, all four CD4+ subsets carried TCRB CDR3s that were moderately but significantly shorter. The study notes PCR might favor shorter templates equally in patients and controls. Over-representation of high TCR-expressing cells was a possible consequence of cDNA sequencing.

V was pared by 4 bases and J by 10 bases, with 9 bases of the junction left unmatched. The CDR3 consists of 14 residues. Germline V CDR1 and CDR2: SGHRS, YFSETQ. The sequenced template was cDNA made from the entire isolated RNA. The repertoire was sequenced with immunoSEQ multiplex PCR; TCRdb's copy has only in-frame clones and lacks some. Of hundreds of thousands of clones listed, roughly 12% are singletons. This clonotype was obtained from a woman aged 18-29 years with type 1 diabetes. The V call is TRBV5-1, the J call TRBJ2-1; 9 nucleotides agree with TRBD1. The sample consisted of naive CD4+ T cells from blood. CDR3 bases: TGCGCCAGCAGCGCCTCACAGGGGGCGCGAGAGCAGTTCTTC. Its translation: CASSASQGAREQFF.